Sequencing of this T cell receptor (beta chain) was carried out in a study of shared clonotypes between healthy human individuals. The length of the CDR3 is 16 residues. Germline loops: CDR1 GTSNPN, CDR2 SVGIG (reference sequence). V lost 2 bases, J lost 3 bases, and 9 bases stayed unmatched. TCRdb's table, derived via immunoSEQ multiplex PCR, lists solely in-frame clones and lacks some. The sample carries some 2.1 million clones, roughly 94% recorded once. The V and J genes are TRBV30 and TRBJ1-3; 8 nucleotides align to TRBD1. The sequence was obtained from a man between 18 and 29 years old in good health. The sample was naive CD4+ T cells sorted from blood. The subset here: CD45RA+ positively selected. The CDR3 nucleotides are TGTGCCTGGAGTTCAGGACAGGGAACCTTTGGAAACACCATATATTTT. Translation: CAWSSGQGTFGNTIYF.